Following are 18 T cell receptor beta chains from one sample sequenced in a study of blood T cell repertoires in COVID-19. Data came from immunoSEQ multiplex PCR; TCRdb stores just in-frame clones and leaves some out. The sample holds approximately 170,000 clones; about 85% are singletons and the top ten take 5.5% to 8%. Material for sequencing was peripheral blood. The origin of the receptors is an elderly man with COVID-19, enrolled during active disease.

CDR3 protein: CASSPGGMDTGELFF. DNA of the CDR3: TGTGCCAGCAGCCCGGGGGGCATGGACACCGGGGAGCTGTTTTTT. V usage is TRBV11-3 and J usage is TRBJ2-2; the D gene is possibly TRBD2 (7 bases). Germline V gene sequence: CDR1 SGHNT, CDR2 YENEEA. The CDR3 loop spans 15 amino acids. V was clipped by 5 bases and J by 3 bases, with 13 bases between them.

This clone was detected only once. The chain is built from TRBV6-5 and TRBJ1-1; 9 bases map to TRBD1. Trimming took 6 bases from V and 4 from J; bases not matched to a gene: 6. CDR1 is MNHEY and CDR2 is SVGAGI in the germline V gene. This CDR3 is 14 amino acids long. DNA of the CDR3: TGTGCCAGCAGGACGGGACAGGGTGTCACTGAAGCTTTCTTT. It specifies CASRTGQGVTEAFF.

V and J are TRBV10-3 and TRBJ1-5; D might be TRBD1 (5 bases). V shed 2 bases and J shed 7 bases, with 12 bases lying between them. The CDR3 is 14 residues long. Germline V CDR1 and CDR2: ENHRY, SYGVKD. The CDR3 is CAISEARVPQPQHF. As DNA, the CDR3 is TGTGCCATCAGTGAGGCCAGGGTTCCCCAGCCCCAGCATTTT.

The CDR3 protein is CASSLRGRPNEKLFF. CDR3 sequence (DNA): TGTGCCAGCAGTTTAAGAGGGCGACCTAATGAAAAACTGTTTTTT. This chain connects TRBV6-5 to TRBJ1-4; unclear D gene. V was pared by 4 bases and J by 3 bases, with 12 bases between. This CDR3 spans 15 amino acids. Germline lookup yields CDR1 MNHEY and CDR2 SVGAGI.

The V call is TRBV5-1, the J call TRBJ1-2; 7 positions agree with TRBD1. V lost 3 bases to trimming and J lost 0 bases; unmatched junction nucleotides: 5. The length of the CDR3 is 15 residues. Germline loops: CDR1 SGHRS, CDR2 YFSETQ. The CDR3 region has the DNA TGCGCCAGCAGCTGGACAGGACCAGCTAACTATGGCTACACCTTC. This encodes CASSWTGPANYGYTF.

V gene TRBV5-1 combines with J gene TRBJ2-3; D might be TRBD1 (6 bases). Trimming removed 4 bases from V and 2 bases from J, with 17 bases in between. Germline V gene sequence: CDR1 SGHRS, CDR2 YFSETQ. This CDR3 contains 16 residues. CDR3 loop: CASSPLMGANTDTQYF. In nucleotides, the CDR3 is TGCGCCAGCAGCCCACTAATGGGGGCTAACACAGATACGCAGTATTTT.

V usage is TRBV4-2 and J usage is TRBJ2-2, with TRBD2 as a possible D gene (6 bases). The CDR3 spans 19 residues. Per the germline V gene, CDR1 is LGHNA and CDR2 is YNFKEQ. The germline V and J ends were trimmed by 5 bases and 8 bases, with 30 bases remaining between them. The CDR3 DNA reads TGTGCCAGCAGCGAATTGCTAGCGACGAGATTTTTTTGGGGGGGGGAGCTGTTTTTT. Residues: CASSELLATRFFWGGELFF.

This chain uses TRBV4-2 with TRBJ2-1, with a weak D call TRBD2 (6 bases). The CDR3 is made up of 16 amino acids. V was pared by 3 bases and J by 8 bases, with 20 bases between. The germline V gene has CDR1 LGHNA and CDR2 YNFKEQ. CDR3 nucleotides: TGTGCCAGCAGCCACCCCTTCGAGGGTTCGGGAGATGAGCAGTTCTTC. This encodes CASSHPFEGSGDEQFF.

The chain combines TRBV29-1 with TRBJ1-2; TRBD1 is a possible D gene (6 bases). This CDR3 is built from 13 residues. Germline CDR1 reads SQVTM; CDR2 reads ANQGSEA. V was trimmed by 6 bases and J by 4 bases, leaving 15 bases between them. DNA for the CDR3: TGCAGCGTGGTAGGGGGGGAGGGCTATGGCTACACCTTC. It encodes CSVVGGEGYGYTF.

This clone was detected a few times. V usage is TRBV6-5 and J usage is TRBJ1-2, with D maybe TRBD1 (5 bases). The CDR3 spans 13 residues. Per germline, CDR1 MNHEY and CDR2 SVGAGI. The V end was cut by 5 bases, the J end by 2 bases, with 9 bases between. CDR3 DNA sequence: TGTGCCAGCAGTCCCCGACAGAACTATGGCTACACCTTC. Translation: CASSPRQNYGYTF.

A remark on this clone: The junction differs from germline at one of its ends, possibly a read error. The chain joins TRBV6-6 to TRBJ2-3; D possibly corresponds to TRBD2 (7 bases). The length of the CDR3 is 19 residues. CDR1 and CDR2 from the germline V gene are MNHNY and SVGAGI (reference sequence). As DNA, the CDR3 is TGTGCCCGCAGTCGTTCGGGGGGAGGGGGGGGAGGAGGCACAGATACGCAGTATTTT. As protein: CARSRSGGGGGGGTDTQYF.

The count of this clone is one. This sequence joins TRBV13 and TRBJ1-3; possibly TRBD1 for D (5 bases). Trimming cost V 5 bases and J 5 bases, with 10 bases left between them. This CDR3 is 13 amino acids long. CDR1 PRHDT and CDR2 FYEKMQ come from the germline V gene (reference sequence). CDR3 sequence reads: CASSPGLRNTIYF. CDR3 sequence (DNA): TGTGCCAGCAGCCCGGGACTTAGAAACACCATATATTTT.

The chain carries TRBV7-9 and TRBJ1-1; possible D gene TRBD1, 6 bases. This CDR3 spans 15 amino acids. V dropped 5 bases and J dropped 3 bases, with 16 bases sitting between them. Germline lookup yields CDR1 SEHNR and CDR2 FQNEAQ (reference sequence). CDR3 in amino acids: CASSIHRAPDTEAFF. The CDR3 coding sequence is TGTGCCAGCAGCATCCACAGGGCCCCGGACACTGAAGCTTTCTTT.

CDR3 in amino acids: CASSLDRYEQYF. For the CDR3, the DNA is TGTGCCAGCAGCTTAGATCGCTACGAGCAGTACTTC. The chain recombines TRBV11-2 with TRBJ2-7; D gene unclear. V was shortened by 0 bases and J by 3 bases, with 3 bases between the two germline ends. Looked up from germline, CDR1 is SGHAT and CDR2 is FQNNGV. This CDR3 contains 12 residues.

Notes on this clone: This CDR3 is also generated by other DNA sequences in the sample. This rearrangement joins TRBV2 to TRBJ1-2; a weak D match, TRBD1 (5 bases). CDR1 is SNHLY and CDR2 is FYNNEI in the germline V gene. V lost 5 bases and J lost 1, with 8 bases in between. CDR3 length equals 13 residues. CDR3: CASSPDSNYGYTF. The CDR3, as DNA: TGTGCCAGCAGTCCCGACAGTAACTATGGCTACACCTTC.

This chain uses TRBV15 with TRBJ1-2; 7 positions match TRBD1. Germline V gene lookup returns CDR1 LNHNV and CDR2 YYDKDF (reference sequence). V trimming: 0 bases; J trimming: 5 bases; junction bases outside the gene matches: 18. The CDR3 has 19 amino acids. CDR3 residues: CATSRDQDAQGSELYGYTF. The CDR3 nucleotides read TGTGCCACCAGCAGAGATCAGGATGCACAGGGGAGTGAACTTTATGGCTACACCTTC.

This clone has a single count. The sample carries other DNA sequences with the same CDR3. This chain joins TRBV27 and TRBJ2-7; D remains ambiguous. V was cut by 4 bases and J by 2 bases, with 9 bases left in between. This CDR3 is 13 amino acids long. Germline assignment: CDR1 MNHEY and CDR2 SMNVEV (reference sequence). CDR3 nucleotides: TGTGCCAGCAGTTCCCCCCCCACCTACGAGCAGTACTTC. Encoded protein: CASSSPPTYEQYF.

This chain connects TRBV12-3 or TRBV12-4 to TRBJ1-2; 8 positions agree with TRBD1. The junction had 5 bases not matched to a gene; V was cut back by 5 bases and J by 6 bases. This CDR3 comprises 13 residues. The CDR3 DNA sequence: TGTGCCAGCAGTCAGGACAGGGAGGATGGCTACACCTTC. Translating gives CASSQDREDGYTF.